A selection of T cell receptor beta chains follows, all from one sample in a study of T cells after yellow fever vaccination. TCRdb fed the 5' RACE reads into MiXCR, producing one record per CDR3 protein. The repertoire holds more than 450,000 distinct CDR3 sequences, with just over 20% as singletons. The sample in question was PBMCs, obtained roughly 20 days after the first yellow fever vaccination. The receptors were sampled from a man aged 18 to 30 who received the YFV17D yellow fever vaccine. The CDR3 runs from the conserved cysteine through the conserved F or W. D genes are given only for firm matches. Clone size is given for some rows only: seen once, a few or many times, or a class if the clone is expanded.

v_call	j_call	d_call	clone_size	cdr3_nt	cdr3_aa
TRBV28	TRBJ2-5	.	.	TGTGCCAGCAGCCCCGTTCGGGATCGGGAGACCCAGTACTTC	CASSPVRDRETQYF
TRBV10-2	TRBJ1-5	.	few	TGCGCCAGCAGTGAGTACTACCGGAGGCCCCAGCATTTT	CASSEYYRRPQHF
TRBV11-2	TRBJ2-3	.	.	TGTGCCAGCAGCTTAGAGAAGGAACTTCCTCAGGTCACAGATACGCAGTATTTT	CASSLEKELPQVTDTQYF
TRBV9	TRBJ2-3	TRBD2	few	TGTGCCAGCAGCGTCGGACTAGCGCCAAAGCCTAGCACAGATACGCAGTATTTT	CASSVGLAPKPSTDTQYF
TRBV5-5	TRBJ1-4	.	.	TGTGCCAGCAGCTACCGGGACAAGGCTAATGAAAAACTGTTTTTT	CASSYRDKANEKLFF
TRBV6-2/TRBV6-3	TRBJ2-5	.	.	TGTGCCAGCAGTTATCCCATCGGGTACCAAGAGACCCAGTACTTC	CASSYPIGYQETQYF
TRBV20-1	TRBJ2-3	TRBD2	few	TGCAGTGCTAGCCTAGCGGGGCCGAGGGATACGCAGTATTTT	CSASLAGPRDTQYF
TRBV20-1	TRBJ2-4	.	.	TGCAGTGCTAGTTCGGGGGCTGGAAAAAACATTCAGTACTTC	CSASSGAGKNIQYF
TRBV12-3/TRBV12-4	TRBJ2-1	TRBD2	few	TGTGCCAGCAGACCTGCGGGAGGTGACGATGAGCAGTTCTTC	CASRPAGGDDEQFF
TRBV2	TRBJ2-3	TRBD2	.	TGTGCCAGCAGACGAGGGACTAGCGGCACAGATACGCAGTATTTT	CASRRGTSGTDTQYF
TRBV6-1	TRBJ1-6	.	few	TGTGCCAGCAGCCCAATTGGGGCTGATTCACCCCTCCACTTT	CASSPIGADSPLHF
TRBV6-5	TRBJ1-5	.	few	TGTGCCAGCAGTTACGGATCTGGGGATAGCAATCAGCCCCAGCATTTT	CASSYGSGDSNQPQHF
TRBV4-3	TRBJ1-4	.	.	TGCGCCAGCAGTTACAAACAGGGACCAACTAATGAAAAACTGTTTTTT	CASSYKQGPTNEKLFF
TRBV7-2	TRBJ2-3	.	.	TGTGCCAGCAGCGAGGTGGGAGATACGCAGTATTTT	CASSEVGDTQYF